This TCR beta chain was recovered during a study of technical replicates of blood from a handful of donors. CDR3 length equals 14 residues. Germline loops: CDR1 KGHSH, CDR2 LQKENI. The V end was cut by 5 bases, the J end by 3 bases, with 13 bases between. The data were produced by immunoSEQ multiplex PCR, yet TCRdb's version contains in-frame clones alone and is incomplete. The sample yields about 75,000 clones, roughly 91% seen once. Source material: T cells isolated from PBMCs. The J gene is TRBJ2-5, the V gene TRBV18; D is possibly TRBD1 (6 bases). The origin of this receptor is a human donor in good health. Some clones in this sample may be carry-over from other donors' samples. DNA of the CDR3: TGTGCCAGCTCAGAGGACAGCTCTGAAGAGACCCAGTACTTC. It specifies CASSEDSSEETQYF.